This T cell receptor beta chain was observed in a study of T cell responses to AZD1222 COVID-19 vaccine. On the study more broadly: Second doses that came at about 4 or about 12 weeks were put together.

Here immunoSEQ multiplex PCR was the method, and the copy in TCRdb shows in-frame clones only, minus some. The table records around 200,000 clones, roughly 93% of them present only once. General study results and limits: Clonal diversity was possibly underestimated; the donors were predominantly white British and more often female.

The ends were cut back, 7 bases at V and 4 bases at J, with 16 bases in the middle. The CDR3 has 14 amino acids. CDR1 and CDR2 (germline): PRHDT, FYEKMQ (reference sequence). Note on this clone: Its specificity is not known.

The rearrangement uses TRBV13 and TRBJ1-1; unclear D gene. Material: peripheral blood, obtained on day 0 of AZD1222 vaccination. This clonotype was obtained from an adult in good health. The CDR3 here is CASNPAGRATEAFF. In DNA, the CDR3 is TGTGCCAGCAACCCGGCCGGGAGGGCCACTGAAGCTTTCTTT.